This T cell receptor (beta chain) was sequenced during a study of cytomegalovirus exposure and HLA in healthy donors. Study context: Early released data had 65 million to 100 million unique TCRs, all coming from HLA-typed donors. General study points: Only CMV serostatus was available as immune exposure information. Previously analyzed data showed that most TCR beta V segments were productive at a frequency of about 87% or about 30%. Analysis performed later found 15,000 or so TCR beta sequences associated with HLA alleles at 0.05 false discovery rate.

This clone was counted a few times. As yet, its antigen is unknown. The PCR had 60 Vbeta and 13 Jbeta primers. The repertoire was sequenced with immunoSEQ multiplex PCR; TCRdb's copy has only in-frame clones and lacks some. The sample comprises about 160,000 clones, roughly 70% of which are singletons, and roughly 6.6% rests with the top ten. The CDR3 spans 12 residues. Per the germline V gene, CDR1 is LNHDA and CDR2 is SQIVND (reference sequence). V was clipped by 8 bases and J by 4 bases; unmatched bases: 4. This receptor was obtained from a man between 40 and 49 years old in good health and CMV-seropositive. The chain links TRBV19 to TRBJ2-7; 8 nucleotides line up with TRBD2. Sequencing used PBMCs. The CDR3 nucleotides read TGTGCCAGTCGGGGGGGAAAGTACGAGCAGTACTTC. Residues: CASRGGKYEQYF.